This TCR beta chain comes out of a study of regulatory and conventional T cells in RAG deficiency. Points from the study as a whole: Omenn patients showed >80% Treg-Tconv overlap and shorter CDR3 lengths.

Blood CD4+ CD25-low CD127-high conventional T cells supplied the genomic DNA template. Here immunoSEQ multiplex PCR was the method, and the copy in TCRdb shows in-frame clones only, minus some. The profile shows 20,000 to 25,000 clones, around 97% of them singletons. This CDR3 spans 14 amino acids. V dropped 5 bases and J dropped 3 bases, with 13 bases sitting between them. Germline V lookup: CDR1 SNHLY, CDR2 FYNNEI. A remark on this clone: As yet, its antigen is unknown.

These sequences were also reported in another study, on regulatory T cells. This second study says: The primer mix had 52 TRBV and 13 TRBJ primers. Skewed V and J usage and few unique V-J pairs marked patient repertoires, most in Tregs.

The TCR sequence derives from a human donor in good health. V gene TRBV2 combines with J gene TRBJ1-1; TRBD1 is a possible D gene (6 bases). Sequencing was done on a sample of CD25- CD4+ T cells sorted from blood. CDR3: CASSLDRTYTEAFF. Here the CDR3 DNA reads TGTGCCAGCAGTCTCGACAGGACATACACTGAAGCTTTCTTT.